These T cell receptor beta chains were read from a single sample in a study of blood T cell repertoires in COVID-19. Method: immunoSEQ multiplex PCR; TCRdb's copy keeps in-frame clones and lacks some. Among tens of thousands of clones listed, over 60% were seen once. Sequencing input: peripheral blood. The receptor source for this set is a man younger than 45 with COVID-19, enrolled during active disease. Both conserved end residues are part of each CDR3. The D gene is left open where the match is weak. Size values are once, few and many counts, or a class for expanded clones, and some rows have none.

J gene,D gene,V gene,clone size,CDR3 protein,CDR3 DNA
TRBJ2-7,NA,TRBV5-4,NA,CASSFTRGVVGEQYF,TGTGCCAGCAGCTTCACCAGGGGAGTCGTTGGCGAGCAGTACTTC
TRBJ2-5,NA,TRBV11-3,NA,CAGSLGRPNLGTQYF,TGTGCCGGCAGCTTAGGGAGGCCTAACCTAGGGACCCAGTACTTC
TRBJ2-2,TRBD1,TRBV28,NA,CASGTGVGTGELFF,TGTGCCAGCGGGACAGGGGTGGGGACCGGGGAGCTGTTTTTT
TRBJ2-3,TRBD2,TRBV28,NA,CASSSGTSGTVDTQYF,TGTGCCAGCAGTTCCGGGACTAGCGGGACTGTAGATACGCAGTATTTT
TRBJ2-3,TRBD2,TRBV9,NA,CASSVPPPAGGPDTQYF,TGTGCCAGCAGCGTACCCCCCCCGGCGGGGGGGCCAGATACGCAGTATTTT
TRBJ2-5,TRBD2,TRBV7-3,NA,CASSRAGGPRETQYF,TGTGCCAGCAGCCGAGCGGGAGGGCCTCGAGAGACCCAGTACTTC
TRBJ2-1,NA,TRBV20-1,NA,CSASLGGEYNEQFF,TGCAGTGCTAGTTTGGGCGGGGAGTACAATGAGCAGTTCTTC
TRBJ2-7,TRBD2,TRBV5-1,NA,CASSSPLGGGAYEQYF,TGCGCCAGCAGCTCCCCATTAGGCGGGGGGGCCTACGAGCAGTACTTC
TRBJ1-2,TRBD1,TRBV27,NA,CASSSLQGRDGYTF,TGTGCCAGCAGTTCCCTACAGGGGCGAGATGGCTACACCTTC
TRBJ2-7,NA,TRBV5-1,once,CASSSPGISYEQYF,TGCGCCAGCAGCTCCCCCGGGATCAGCTACGAGCAGTACTTC
TRBJ2-5,TRBD2,TRBV5-4,NA,CASSLGTSGGAYQETQYF,TGTGCCAGCAGCTTGGGGACTAGCGGGGGGGCGTACCAAGAGACCCAGTACTTC
TRBJ1-5,NA,TRBV5-5,once,CASSLLRDQPQHF,TGTGCCAGCAGCTTATTGCGGGATCAGCCCCAGCATTTT
TRBJ1-3,NA,TRBV5-1,once,CASSFDSGRSGNTIYF,TGCGCCAGCAGCTTCGATTCAGGGCGCTCTGGAAACACCATATATTTT
TRBJ1-2,NA,TRBV4-2,NA,CASSQVAGADGYTF,TGTGCCAGCAGCCAAGTAGCGGGGGCGGATGGCTACACCTTC
TRBJ2-1,TRBD2,TRBV11-2,NA,CASTASGRTYNEQFF,TGTGCCAGCACCGCTAGCGGGAGGACTTACAATGAGCAGTTCTTC
TRBJ2-5,NA,TRBV9,NA,CASSVGVRDSGWETQYF,TGTGCCAGCAGCGTAGGAGTAAGGGACTCCGGGTGGGAGACCCAGTACTTC
TRBJ1-1,TRBD1,TRBV18,NA,CASSPFEGQGRTEAFF,TGTGCCAGCTCACCATTCGAGGGACAGGGCCGAACTGAAGCTTTCTTT
TRBJ1-2,NA,TRBV10-2,few,CASSLGRGYTNGYTF,TGCGCCAGCAGTCTGGGGAGGGGGTATACTAATGGCTACACCTTC
TRBJ2-1,TRBD2,TRBV7-3,NA,CASSVTSGGYNEQFF,TGTGCCAGCAGCGTCACTAGCGGGGGCTACAATGAGCAGTTCTTC
TRBJ1-1,TRBD1,TRBV10-3,once,CAIRTGSTEAFF,TGTGCCATCAGGACAGGGAGCACTGAAGCTTTCTTT
TRBJ2-5,NA,TRBV24-1,NA,CATSDRTVQETQYF,TGTGCCACCAGTGACAGGACAGTTCAAGAGACCCAGTACTTC
TRBJ1-6,NA,TRBV2,NA,CASSEALTGNSPLHF,TGTGCCAGCAGTGAAGCGTTGACTGGGAATTCACCCCTCCACTTT
TRBJ1-3,NA,TRBV7-8,NA,CASSSWGHSSGNTIYF,TGTGCCAGCAGCTCCTGGGGACACAGCTCTGGAAACACCATATATTTT
TRBJ2-2,TRBD1,TRBV7-8,NA,CASSRGQGGELFF,TGTGCCAGCAGCCGGGGACAGGGCGGGGAGCTGTTTTTT
TRBJ1-4,TRBD1,TRBV2,NA,CASSGQGETNEKLFF,TGTGCCAGCAGTGGACAGGGCGAGACTAATGAAAAACTGTTTTTT
TRBJ2-3,NA,TRBV24-1,NA,CATSDGAQGTDTQYF,TGTGCCACCAGTGATGGGGCTCAAGGCACAGATACGCAGTATTTT
TRBJ2-5,TRBD1,TRBV7-3,few,CASSPQGAQETQYF,TGTGCCAGCAGCCCCCAGGGGGCTCAAGAGACCCAGTACTTC
TRBJ2-7,TRBD1,TRBV18,NA,CASSPPGQGFSEQYF,TGTGCCAGCTCACCTCCGGGACAGGGCTTCTCCGAGCAGTACTTC
TRBJ2-1,NA,TRBV6-6,NA,CASSWASLSYNEQFF,TGTGCCAGCAGTTGGGCTAGCCTCAGTTACAATGAGCAGTTCTTC
TRBJ2-4,TRBD1,TRBV2,NA,CASSEVGQGRSKNIQYF,TGTGCCAGCAGTGAAGTGGGACAGGGGAGGTCCAAAAACATTCAGTACTTC
TRBJ2-1,NA,TRBV9,NA,CASSPAGAGSSYNEQFF,TGTGCCAGCAGCCCGGCGGGGGCGGGAAGCTCCTACAATGAGCAGTTCTTC
TRBJ2-7,NA,TRBV28,NA,CASSSQGSKEYEQYF,TGTGCCAGCAGTTCACAAGGGAGCAAAGAATACGAGCAGTACTTC
TRBJ1-5,NA,TRBV11-2,NA,CASSLHGSNQPQHF,TGTGCCAGCAGCTTACACGGGAGCAATCAGCCCCAGCATTTT
TRBJ1-4,NA,TRBV4-1,NA,CASSQLAGRGNDEKLFF,TGCGCCAGCAGCCAATTGGCGGGTAGGGGGAATGATGAAAAACTGTTTTTT
TRBJ2-1,TRBD2,TRBV29-1,NA,CSVVAGGYNEQFF,TGCAGCGTTGTAGCGGGGGGTTACAATGAGCAGTTCTTC
TRBJ1-2,TRBD1,TRBV4-2,NA,CASSQLGQQGFRGGYTF,TGTGCCAGCAGCCAATTAGGCCAACAGGGGTTCCGAGGAGGCTACACCTTC
TRBJ2-5,NA,TRBV30,NA,CAWGLAETQYF,TGTGCCTGGGGGCTAGCGGAGACCCAGTACTTC
TRBJ1-5,TRBD1,TRBV19,NA,CASKDGGQGFGQPQHF,TGTGCCAGTAAGGACGGGGGACAGGGGTTCGGTCAGCCCCAGCATTTT
TRBJ2-1,TRBD2,TRBV11-3,few,CASSHGTSGRGNEQFF,TGTGCCAGCAGCCACGGGACTAGCGGGAGGGGGAATGAGCAGTTCTTC
TRBJ2-2,NA,TRBV6-1,few,CASSEVIYLMGELFF,TGTGCCAGCAGTGAAGTTATCTACTTAATGGGGGAGCTGTTTTTT
TRBJ1-5,NA,TRBV19,NA,CACSQGLYQPQHF,TGTGCCTGCTCACAGGGATTATATCAGCCCCAGCATTTT
TRBJ1-1,TRBD1,TRBV6-6,NA,CASSRPGQGRGQAFF,TGTGCCAGCAGTCGTCCGGGACAGGGGCGAGGGCAAGCTTTCTTT
TRBJ1-6,NA,TRBV5-1,few,CASSLVGVDNSPLHF,TGCGCCAGCAGCTTGGTGGGAGTTGATAATTCACCCCTCCACTTT
TRBJ1-1,NA,TRBV5-1,NA,CASTLQGFLPNTEAFF,TGCGCCAGCACTCTGCAGGGGTTCTTGCCGAACACTGAAGCTTTCTTT
TRBJ2-1,NA,TRBV19,NA,CASSISGDSYNEQFF,TGTGCCAGTAGTATATCGGGAGACTCCTACAATGAGCAGTTCTTC
TRBJ2-7,NA,TRBV5-1,NA,CASSTRGYSSYEQYF,TGCGCCAGCAGCACCCGTGGGTACAGCTCCTACGAGCAGTACTTC
TRBJ2-3,NA,TRBV2,NA,CATDRAVGTDTQYF,TGTGCCACCGACAGAGCAGTAGGCACAGATACGCAGTATTTT
TRBJ2-4,TRBD1,TRBV28,NA,CASSRGQGAAKNIQYF,TGTGCCAGCAGTAGAGGACAGGGGGCAGCCAAAAACATTCAGTACTTC
TRBJ2-3,NA,TRBV4-1,many,CASSHIAGTQYF,TGCGCCAGCAGCCACATCGCAGGTACGCAGTATTTT
TRBJ2-3,TRBD2,TRBV11-3,NA,CASSLFSAGGDTQYF,TGTGCCAGCAGCTTATTCTCAGCGGGGGGAGATACGCAGTATTTT
TRBJ2-5,NA,TRBV19,NA,CASNIALSQGETQYF,TGTGCCAGTAATATAGCATTGAGCCAGGGGGAGACCCAGTACTTC
TRBJ2-1,NA,TRBV27,NA,CASSWSQGYNEQFF,TGTGCCAGCAGTTGGTCCCAGGGCTACAATGAGCAGTTCTTC
TRBJ1-4,NA,TRBV5-1,NA,CASSLNRNEKLFF,TGCGCCAGCAGCTTGAACAGGAATGAAAAACTGTTTTTT
TRBJ1-5,TRBD1,TRBV28,NA,CASRTNVLGGQGMYQPQHF,TGTGCCAGCAGGACTAATGTATTGGGGGGACAGGGTATGTATCAGCCCCAGCATTTT
TRBJ1-5,TRBD1,TRBV19,many,CASSMGQIRQPQHF,TGTGCCAGTAGTATGGGACAGATTCGACAGCCCCAGCATTTT
TRBJ2-7,TRBD1,TRBV18,NA,CASSPSQGAPYEQYF,TGTGCCAGCTCACCCTCACAGGGGGCTCCCTACGAGCAGTACTTC
TRBJ2-1,TRBD1,TRBV29-1,NA,CSVRQGTSGNEQFF,TGCAGCGTCCGACAGGGTACCTCGGGGAATGAGCAGTTCTTC
TRBJ2-1,NA,TRBV5-1,once,CASKTGSYYYNEQFF,TGCGCCAGCAAGACAGGCTCATACTACTACAATGAGCAGTTCTTC
TRBJ2-1,TRBD2,TRBV27,NA,CASSLYGAGVFDEQFF,TGTGCCAGCAGTTTATACGGGGCGGGGGTTTTTGATGAGCAGTTCTTC
TRBJ1-1,TRBD1,TRBV4-1,NA,CASSPSTPRDRGPEAFF,TGCGCCAGCAGCCCTTCGACCCCGAGGGACAGGGGACCTGAAGCTTTCTTT